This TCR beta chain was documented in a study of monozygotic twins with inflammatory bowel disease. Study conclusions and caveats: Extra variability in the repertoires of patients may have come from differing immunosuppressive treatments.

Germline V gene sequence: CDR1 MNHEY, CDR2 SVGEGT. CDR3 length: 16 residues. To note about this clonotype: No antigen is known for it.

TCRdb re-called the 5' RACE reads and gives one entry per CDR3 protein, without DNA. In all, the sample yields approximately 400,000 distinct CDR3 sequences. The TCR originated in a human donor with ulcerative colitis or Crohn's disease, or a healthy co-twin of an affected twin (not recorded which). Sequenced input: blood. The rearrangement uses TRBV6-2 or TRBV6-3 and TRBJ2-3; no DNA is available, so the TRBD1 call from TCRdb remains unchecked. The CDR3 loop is CASSWGLAQRTDTQYF.